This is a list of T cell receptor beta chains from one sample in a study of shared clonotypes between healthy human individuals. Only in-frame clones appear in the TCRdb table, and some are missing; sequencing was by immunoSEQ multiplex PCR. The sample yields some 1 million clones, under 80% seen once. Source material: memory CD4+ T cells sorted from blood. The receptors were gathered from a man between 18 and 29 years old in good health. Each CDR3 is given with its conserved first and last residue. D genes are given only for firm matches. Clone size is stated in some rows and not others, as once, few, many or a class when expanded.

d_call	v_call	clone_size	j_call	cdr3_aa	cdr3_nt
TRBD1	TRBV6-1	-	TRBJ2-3	CASRPGQGTDTQYF	TGTGCCAGCAGGCCGGGACAGGGAACAGATACGCAGTATTTT
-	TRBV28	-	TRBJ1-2	CASSLPGSNYGYTF	TGTGCCAGCAGTTTACCAGGGAGCAACTATGGCTACACCTTC
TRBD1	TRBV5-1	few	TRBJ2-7	CASSYGQGANEQYF	TGCGCCAGCAGCTACGGACAGGGGGCAAACGAGCAGTACTTC
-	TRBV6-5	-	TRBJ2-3	CASSYGDRQADTQYF	TGTGCCAGCAGTTATGGGGACCGGCAAGCCGATACGCAGTATTTT
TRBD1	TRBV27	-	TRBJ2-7	CASSSPAGTGGYEQYF	TGTGCCAGCAGTTCCCCCGCCGGGACAGGGGGATACGAGCAGTACTTC
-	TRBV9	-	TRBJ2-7	CASSALAYRSYEQYF	TGTGCCAGCAGCGCCCTAGCGTACCGTTCCTACGAGCAGTACTTC
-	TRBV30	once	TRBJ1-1	CAWRVPGAYTEAFF	TGTGCCTGGAGAGTGCCGGGTGCGTACACTGAAGCTTTCTTT
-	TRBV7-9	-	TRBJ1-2	CASSSARLTGQNGYTF	TGTGCCAGCAGCTCGGCCCGTCTGACAGGCCAAAATGGCTACACCTTC
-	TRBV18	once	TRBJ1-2	CASSRGTFNYGYTF	TGTGCCAGCTCTCGCGGGACATTCAACTATGGCTACACCTTC
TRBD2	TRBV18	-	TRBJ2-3	CASSPGLAGGTDTQYF	TGTGCCAGCTCCCCGGGACTAGCGGGGGGCACAGATACGCAGTATTTT
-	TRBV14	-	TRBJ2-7	CASSRNNYEQYF	TGTGCCAGCAGCCGAAACAACTACGAGCAGTACTTC
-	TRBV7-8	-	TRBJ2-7	CASRGTASYEQYF	TGTGCCAGCCGCGGGACAGCCTCCTACGAGCAGTACTTC
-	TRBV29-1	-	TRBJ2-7	CSVDRGPLGEQYF	TGCAGCGTTGATAGAGGGCCCCTCGGCGAGCAGTACTTC
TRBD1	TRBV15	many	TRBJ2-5	CATSRDPTGWGETQYF	TGTGCCACCAGCAGAGATCCGACAGGGTGGGGGGAGACCCAGTACTTC
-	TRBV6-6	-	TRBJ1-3	CASIPTGGGNTIYF	TGTGCCAGCATTCCAACAGGCGGCGGAAACACCATATATTTT
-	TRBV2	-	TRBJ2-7	CASRNGLRSSYEQYF	TGTGCCAGCAGAAATGGACTCCGAAGCTCCTACGAGCAGTACTTC
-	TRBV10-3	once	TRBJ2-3	CAISEGVTDTQYF	TGTGCCATCAGTGAGGGGGTTACAGATACGCAGTATTTT
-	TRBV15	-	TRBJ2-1	CATSFRGGNEQFF	TGTGCCACCAGCTTTCGAGGGGGGAATGAGCAGTTCTTC
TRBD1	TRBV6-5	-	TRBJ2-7	CASSARDRGYEQYF	TGTGCCAGCAGTGCCCGGGACAGGGGCTACGAGCAGTACTTC
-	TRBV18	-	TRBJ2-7	CASSPLIGGRYEQYF	TGTGCCAGCTCCCCTCTTATCGGGGGGCGGTACGAGCAGTACTTC
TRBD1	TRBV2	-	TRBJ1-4	CASSVNRGDEKLFF	TGTGCCAGCAGTGTAAACAGGGGGGATGAAAAACTGTTTTTT
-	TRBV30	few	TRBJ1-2	CAWTPTVNYGYTF	TGTGCTTGGACCCCGACAGTCAACTATGGCTACACCTTC
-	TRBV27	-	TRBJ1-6	CASSFRGTSPLHF	TGTGCCAGCAGTTTTAGAGGGACTTCACCCCTCCACTTT
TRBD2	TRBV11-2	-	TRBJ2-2	CASSLGLADTGELFF	TGTGCCAGCAGCTTGGGACTAGCGGACACCGGGGAGCTGTTTTTT
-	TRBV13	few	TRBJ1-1	CASTWGRNTEAFF	TGTGCCAGCACCTGGGGGAGGAACACTGAAGCTTTCTTT
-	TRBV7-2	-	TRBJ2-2	CASSRGTGNTGELFF	TGTGCCAGCAGCCGGGGCACAGGGAACACCGGGGAGCTGTTTTTT
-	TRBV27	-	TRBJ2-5	CASSDLTRYQETQYF	TGTGCCAGCAGCGACCTAACCAGGTACCAAGAGACCCAGTACTTC
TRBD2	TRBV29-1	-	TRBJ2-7	CSVTGTSGVSYEQYF	TGCAGCGTTACCGGGACTAGCGGGGTCTCCTACGAGCAGTACTTC
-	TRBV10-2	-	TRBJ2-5	CATSQAQETQYF	TGCGCCACCAGCCAAGCGCAAGAGACCCAGTACTTC
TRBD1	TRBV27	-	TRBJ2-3	CASAYRGVGTDTQYF	TGTGCCAGCGCTTACAGGGGGGTGGGCACAGATACGCAGTATTTT
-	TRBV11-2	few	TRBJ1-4	CASSRDGTAEKLFF	TGTGCCAGCAGCCGGGACGGGACGGCGGAAAAACTGTTTTTT
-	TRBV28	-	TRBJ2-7	CASISSNRKGPYEQYF	TGTGCCAGCATATCCTCCAATCGGAAGGGGCCCTACGAGCAGTACTTC
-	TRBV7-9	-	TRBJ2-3	CASSLGTSLRCYF	TGTGCCAGCAGCTTGGGGACCTCCCTAAGGTGTTATTTT
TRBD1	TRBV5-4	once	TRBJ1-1	CASSLDRANTEAFF	TGTGCCAGCAGCTTAGACAGGGCTAACACTGAAGCTTTCTTT
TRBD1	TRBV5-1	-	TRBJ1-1	CASSDSRQGPTEAFF	TGCGCCAGCAGCGATTCTCGACAGGGGCCAACTGAAGCTTTCTTT